What follows are 17 T cell receptor beta chains derived from one specimen sequenced in a study of CD8 T cells in Susac syndrome. Random hexamers were used to reverse transcribe the RNA input (about 0.5 to 1 ug). TCRdb re-called the immunoSEQ multiplex PCR reads through MiXCR, storing one row per CDR3 protein. The sample records under 200,000 distinct CDR3 sequences, 95% being singletons. Sequencing was performed on CD4+ T cells from PBMCs. These receptors all come from a human donor in good health.

The gene calls are TRBV15 and TRBJ2-3; unclear D gene. The CDR3 is 15 amino acids. Germline loops: CDR1 LNHNV, CDR2 YYDKDF (reference sequence). The ends were cut back, 1 base at V and 2 bases at J, with 10 bases in the middle. CDR3 amino acids: CATSRGGFDTDTQYF. CDR3 nucleotide sequence: TGTGCCACCAGCAGAGGAGGATTTGACACAGATACGCAGTATTTT.

The chain is built from TRBV11-2 and TRBJ2-1; no clear D gene. Trimming took off 5 bases at V and 6 bases at J, with 11 bases between the two ends. The germline V gene has CDR1 SGHAT and CDR2 FQNNGV. This CDR3 comprises 13 residues. The CDR3 DNA sequence: TGTGCCAGCAGCCCGCTCGACTCCAATGAGCAGTTCTTC. Translation: CASSPLDSNEQFF.

The chain combines TRBV27 with TRBJ1-4, with no clear D. CDR3 size: 15 residues. Germline V CDR1 and CDR2: MNHEY, SMNVEV (reference sequence). Trimming removed 6 bases from V and 0 bases from J, with 11 bases in between. This CDR3 is CASRARAATNEKLFF. CDR3 DNA sequence: TGTGCCAGCAGGGCCCGAGCTGCAACTAATGAAAAACTGTTTTTT.

V gene TRBV29-1 combines with J gene TRBJ2-1, with TRBD2 matching 8 bases. This CDR3 region has 12 residues. With 7 bases clipped from V and 13 bases from J, the junction kept 12 bases outside the gene matches. The V gene's germline CDR1 is SQVTM and CDR2 ANQGSEA. This CDR3 is CSELGREGSQFF. CDR3 in DNA: TGCAGCGAGCTGGGACGGGAGGGAAGTCAGTTCTTC.

The gene calls are TRBV20-1 and TRBJ2-5; D gene uncertain. This CDR3 has 12 amino acids. V was trimmed by 5 bases and J by 1 base, leaving 8 bases between them. In germline, CDR1 is DFQATT, CDR2 SNEGSKA (reference sequence). The CDR3 here is CSACPAQETQYF. As DNA, the CDR3 is TGCAGTGCTTGCCCGGCCCAAGAGACCCAGTACTTC.

The V gene is TRBV3-1, the J gene TRBJ1-1; maybe TRBD1 (5 bases). Germline CDR1 is LGHDT and CDR2 is YNNKEL (reference sequence). Between the trimmed V and J ends, which lost 5 bases and 8 bases, there was a span of 15 bases. CDR3 size: 13 residues. CDR3 bases: TGTGCCAGCAGCACGGGGCCCGGTTCAGAAGCTTTCTTT. This sequence encodes CASSTGPGSEAFF.

The rearrangement links TRBV20-1 to TRBJ1-5, with D perhaps TRBD1 (5 bases). CDR1 DFQATT and CDR2 SNEGSKA come from the germline V gene (reference sequence). Trimming took 5 bases from V and 0 from J, leaving 11 bases between them. The CDR3 runs 14 residues. DNA of the CDR3: TGCAGTGCTCGCGGACAAGTTAGCAATCAGCCCCAGCATTTT. Translation gives CSARGQVSNQPQHF.

The rearrangement joins TRBV6-1 to TRBJ2-1; 14 bases align to TRBD2. The CDR3 is 17 amino acids. The ends lost 6 bases at V and 5 bases at J; junction bases unmatched: 9. Germline lookup yields CDR1 MNHNS and CDR2 SASEGT. This CDR3 is CASSTGTSGSIHNEQFF. The CDR3 coding sequence is TGTGCCAGCAGCACAGGGACTAGCGGGAGCATCCACAATGAGCAGTTCTTC.

V gene TRBV28 combines with J gene TRBJ2-7; 9 bases match TRBD1. V shed 5 bases, J shed 4 bases, and the junction held 6 bases outside the gene matches. Looked up from germline, CDR1 is MDHEN and CDR2 is SYDVKM. The CDR3 spans 14 residues. This CDR3 is CASSGPGTGYEQYV. The CDR3 DNA is TGTGCCAGCAGTGGCCCCGGGACAGGGTACGAGCAGTACGTC.

CDR3 sequence: CASSVLGGGYTF. The CDR3 DNA is TGTGCCAGCTCCGTGCTGGGCGGTGGCTACACCTTC. This chain uses TRBV5-6 with TRBJ1-2, with D unclear. CDR1 and CDR2 (germline): SGHDT, YYEEEE. The ends were cut back, 7 bases at V and 7 bases at J, with 14 bases in the middle. The length of the CDR3 is 12 residues.

The V call is TRBV7-9, the J call TRBJ2-7; D may be TRBD1 (5 bases). The CDR3 consists of 14 residues. Trimming took off 0 bases at V and 2 bases at J, with 8 bases between the two ends. The germline CDR1 and CDR2 sequences are SEHNR and FQNEAQ (reference sequence). In DNA, the CDR3 is TGTGCCAGCAGCTTAGCAGGGGCCACCTACGAGCAGTACTTC. Protein product: CASSLAGATYEQYF.

This chain links TRBV5-1 with TRBJ2-3; 8 nucleotides align to TRBD1. Germline V gives CDR1 SGHRS, CDR2 YFSETQ. The CDR3 has 15 residues. The V segment lost 4 bases and the J segment 2 bases; nucleotides outside the gene matches: 6. The CDR3 is CASSRGTGDTDTQYF. For the CDR3, the DNA is TGCGCCAGCAGCCGCGGGACAGGCGACACAGATACGCAGTATTTT.

The chain employs TRBV29-1 and TRBJ2-7; D is unresolved. V lost 3 bases and J lost 3, with 6 bases in between. The CDR3 consists of 11 residues. CDR1 SQVTM and CDR2 ANQGSEA come from the germline V gene. CDR3 region: CSVEVFYEQYF. The CDR3 coding sequence is TGCAGCGTTGAGGTATTCTACGAGCAGTACTTC.

The CDR3 DNA reads TGCAGTGCTACACAAGGGAGCTATGGCTACACCTTC. It encodes CSATQGSYGYTF. This sequence joins TRBV20-1 and TRBJ1-2; D is unclear. Germline CDR1 and CDR2: DFQATT and SNEGSKA (reference sequence). V shed 4 bases and J shed 4 bases, with 10 bases lying between them. There are 12 residues in the CDR3.

V usage is TRBV24-1 and J usage is TRBJ2-3; D possibly uses TRBD1 or TRBD2 (6 bases each). The CDR3 contains 14 residues. CDR1 KGHDR and CDR2 SFDVKD come from the germline V gene. V gave up 5 bases and J gave up 5 bases, with 13 bases separating them. This CDR3 is CATSAGGPRDTQYF. The DNA for the CDR3 is TGTGCCACCAGTGCTGGGGGGCCAAGAGATACGCAGTATTTT.

The gene calls are TRBV29-1 and TRBJ2-7; maybe TRBD2 (5 bases). Looked up from germline, CDR1 is SQVTM and CDR2 is ANQGSEA. This CDR3 is built from 11 residues. Trimming left V 3 bases short and J 7 bases short, with 10 bases between. DNA for the CDR3: TGCAGCGTTGAGAGGGCCCGAGAGCAGTACTTC. Amino acids: CSVERAREQYF.

This CDR3 reads CASSLGARGYTF. CDR3 coding DNA: TGTGCCAGCAGTTTGGGGGCGCGTGGCTACACCTTC. V gene TRBV12-3 or TRBV12-4 combines with J gene TRBJ1-2; a possible D gene is TRBD1 (6 bases). Trimming removed 3 bases at V and 7 bases at J, with 9 bases between. This CDR3 contains 12 residues.